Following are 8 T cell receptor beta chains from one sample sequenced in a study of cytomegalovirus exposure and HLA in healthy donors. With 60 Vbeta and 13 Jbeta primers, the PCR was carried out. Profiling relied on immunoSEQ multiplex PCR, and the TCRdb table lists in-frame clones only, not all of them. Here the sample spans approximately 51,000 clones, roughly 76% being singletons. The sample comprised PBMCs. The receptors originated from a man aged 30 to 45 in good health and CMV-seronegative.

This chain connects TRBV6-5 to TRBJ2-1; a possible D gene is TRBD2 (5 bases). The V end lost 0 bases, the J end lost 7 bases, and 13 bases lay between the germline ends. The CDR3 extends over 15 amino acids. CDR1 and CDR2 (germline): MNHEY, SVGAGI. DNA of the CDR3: TGTGCCAGCAGTTACTCGGGTGGGAGTGGAAATGAGCAGTTCTTC. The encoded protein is CASSYSGGSGNEQFF.

The CDR3 DNA reads as TGCGCCAGCCTACCCGAGAACACCGGGGAGCTGTTTTTT. This translates into CASLPENTGELFF. The genes are TRBV5-1 and TRBJ2-2; D remains ambiguous. V was clipped by 7 bases and J by 1 base, with 8 bases between them. Germline V CDR1 and CDR2: SGHRS, YFSETQ. CDR3 length equals 13 residues.

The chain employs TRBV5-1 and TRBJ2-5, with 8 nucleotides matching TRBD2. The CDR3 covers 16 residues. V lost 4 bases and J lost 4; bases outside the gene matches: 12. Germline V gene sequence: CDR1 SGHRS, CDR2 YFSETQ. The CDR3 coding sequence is TGCGCCAGCAGCCGTAGGGCGGGAGGAGGGGCAGAGACCCAGTACTTC. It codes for CASSRRAGGGAETQYF.

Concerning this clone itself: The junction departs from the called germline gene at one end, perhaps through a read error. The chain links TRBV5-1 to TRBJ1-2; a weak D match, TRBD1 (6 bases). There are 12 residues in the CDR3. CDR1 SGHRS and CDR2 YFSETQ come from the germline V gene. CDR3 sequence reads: CACSSGEGGYTF. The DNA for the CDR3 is TGCGCCTGCAGTTCAGGGGAAGGAGGCTACACCTTC.

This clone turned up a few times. CDR3 amino acids: CAWSVPLRDRRPVLTF. In nucleotides, the CDR3 is TGTGCCTGGAGTGTACCGTTAAGGGACAGGCGTCCCGTCCTGACTTTC. The chain carries TRBV30 and TRBJ2-6; 8 bases line up with TRBD1. V was clipped by 0 bases and J by 12 bases; unmatched bases: 13. Looked up from germline, CDR1 is GTSNPN and CDR2 is SVGIG (reference sequence). CDR3 length: 16 residues. Full variable domain (missing parts from reference TRBV30 and TRBJ2-6): SQTIHQWPATLVQPVGSPLSLECTVEGTSNPNLYWYRQAAGRGLQLLFYSVGIGQISSEVPQNLSASRPQDRQFILSSKKLLLSDSGFYLCAWSVPLRDRRPVLTFGAGSRLTVL.

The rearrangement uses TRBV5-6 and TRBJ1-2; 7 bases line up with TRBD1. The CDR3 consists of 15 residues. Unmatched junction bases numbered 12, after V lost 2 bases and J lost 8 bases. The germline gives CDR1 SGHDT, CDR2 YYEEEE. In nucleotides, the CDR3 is TGTGCCAGCAGCTTCACAAACACAGGGGCAGGAGGCTACACCTTC. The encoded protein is CASSFTNTGAGGYTF.

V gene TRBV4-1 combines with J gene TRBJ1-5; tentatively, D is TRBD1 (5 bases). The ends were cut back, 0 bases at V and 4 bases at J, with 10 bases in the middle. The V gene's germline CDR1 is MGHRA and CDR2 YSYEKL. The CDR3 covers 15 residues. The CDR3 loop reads CASSQDSGGNQPQHF. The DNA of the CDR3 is TGCGCCAGCAGCCAAGATTCGGGGGGGAATCAGCCCCAGCATTTT.

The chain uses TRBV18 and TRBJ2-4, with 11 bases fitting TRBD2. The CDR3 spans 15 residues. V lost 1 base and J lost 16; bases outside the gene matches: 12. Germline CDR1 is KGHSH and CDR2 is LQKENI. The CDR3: CASSPLPTSGNYSYF. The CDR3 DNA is TGTGCCAGCTCACCACTCCCGACTAGCGGGAATTACTCCTACTTC.